A single sample gave rise to the 13 T cell receptor beta chains below, sequenced in a study of shared clonotypes between healthy human individuals. Profiled with immunoSEQ multiplex PCR; TCRdb holds only in-frame clones, not every one. The sample carries some 2.1 million clones, 85% to 95% recorded once. Terminally differentiated effector memory CD45RA+ cells were left out of the naive CD8 fraction, which was CD45RO-negative and positively selected for CCR7. Sequencing was performed on naive CD8+ T cells from PBMCs. These receptor sequences come from a man younger than 35 in good health. Some clones in this sample may be carry-over from other donors' samples.

V gene TRBV7-9 combines with J gene TRBJ2-1; tentative D call: TRBD2 (6 bases). The CDR3 is 15 residues long. V lost 1 base and J lost 1, with 8 bases in between. Germline V gives CDR1 SEHNR, CDR2 FQNEAQ (reference sequence). CDR3 in DNA: TGTGCCAGCAGCTTAGGCGGGGCTTCCTACAATGAGCAGTTCTTC. Translation gives CASSLGGASYNEQFF.

The chain combines TRBV9 with TRBJ2-7; D may correspond to TRBD1 or TRBD2 (5 bases each). There are 14 residues in the CDR3. Trimming removed 3 bases from V and 2 bases from J, with 12 bases in between. Germline CDR1 SGDLS, CDR2 YYNGEE. DNA for the CDR3: TGTGCCAGCAGCGCCGGGACGGACACCTACGAGCAGTACTTC. Protein: CASSAGTDTYEQYF.

The rearrangement links TRBV4-3 to TRBJ2-6; D unclear. Trimming removed 1 base from V and 0 bases from J, with 7 bases in between. This CDR3 is built from 16 residues. The germline V gene has CDR1 LGHNA and CDR2 YSLEER. The CDR3 nucleotides read TGCGCCAGCAGCCAAGTCTTACGCTCTGGGGCCAACGTCCTGACTTTC. It is translated as CASSQVLRSGANVLTF.

The chain carries TRBV9 and TRBJ1-2; 9 bases map to TRBD1. Trimming removed 1 base from V and 0 bases from J; junction bases left unmatched: 19. CDR1 is SGDLS, CDR2 YYNGEE, per germline. This CDR3 is 21 amino acids long. The CDR3 protein is CASSVRETGTGKAIPNYGYTF. The CDR3 nucleotides are TGTGCCAGCAGCGTACGGGAAACCGGGACAGGGAAAGCAATACCTAACTATGGCTACACCTTC.

This clone was observed once. The V and J genes are TRBV4-2 and TRBJ1-2; no reliable D call. The CDR3 has 15 amino acids. With 1 base removed from V and 4 bases from J, the gap between germline ends came to 13 bases. CDR1 LGHNA and CDR2 YNFKEQ come from the germline V gene. The CDR3 DNA is TGTGCCAGCAGCCAAGTGGCTTCCGGTCCCTATGGCTACACCTTC. This gives the protein CASSQVASGPYGYTF.

The V gene is TRBV5-6, the J gene TRBJ2-7; 11 bases match TRBD2. The length of the CDR3 is 14 residues. V was clipped by 7 bases and J by 4 bases; unmatched bases: 7. Germline CDR1 and CDR2: SGHDT and YYEEEE. The CDR3 coding sequence is TGTGCCAGCCGAGTAGCGGGAGGGCCTTACGAGCAGTACTTC. Its translation: CASRVAGGPYEQYF.

The chain employs TRBV4-1 and TRBJ1-1; D unresolved. V was cut by 0 bases and J by 4 bases, with 9 bases left in between. Germline V gene lookup returns CDR1 MGHRA and CDR2 YSYEKL. The CDR3 totals 14 residues. Written as DNA, the CDR3 is TGCGCCAGCAGCCAAGACAGCCTGGGCACTGAAGCTTTCTTT. Protein product: CASSQDSLGTEAFF.

The chain recombines TRBV9 with TRBJ1-5; D is undetermined. Looked up from germline, CDR1 is SGDLS and CDR2 is YYNGEE. V lost 4 bases to trimming and J lost 6 bases, with 11 bases between them. This CDR3 is built from 13 residues. As DNA, the CDR3 is TGTGCCAGCAGCCCCGGGGATAGTCAGCCCCAGCATTTT. As protein: CASSPGDSQPQHF.

V usage is TRBV28 and J usage is TRBJ2-1, with 12 bases fitting TRBD2. The CDR3 is 19 residues long. Germline-derived CDR1 and CDR2 are MDHEN and SYDVKM. The J segment lost 7 bases and the V segment lost 7 bases, leaving 20 bases of the junction unmatched. This chain's CDR3 is CASIPWELAGGPFVNEQFF. The CDR3 DNA reads as TGTGCCAGCATACCATGGGAGCTAGCGGGAGGGCCTTTTGTGAATGAGCAGTTCTTC.

A remark on this clone: The sample contains more than one DNA sequence encoding this CDR3. This sequence joins TRBV4-1 and TRBJ2-7; D is uncertain. Germline-derived CDR1 and CDR2 are MGHRA and YSYEKL. The CDR3 covers 13 residues. V was pared by 1 base and J by 4 bases, with 8 bases between. The CDR3 DNA is TGCGCCAGCAGCCAAGGCCTGGGGTACGAGCAGTACTTC. Translation gives CASSQGLGYEQYF.

This clone has a handful of counts. Within the sample, other DNA sequences also encode this same CDR3. The rearrangement joins TRBV28 to TRBJ1-2; D remains unclear. The CDR3 runs to 13 residues. The germline gives CDR1 MDHEN, CDR2 SYDVKM. V was clipped by 5 bases and J by 4 bases, with 11 bases between them. The CDR3: CASSPRGGYGYTF. CDR3 in DNA: TGTGCCAGCAGTCCGAGAGGCGGCTATGGCTACACCTTC.

The rearrangement joins TRBV25-1 to TRBJ2-5; D not certain. This CDR3 is built from 10 residues. V lost 6 bases, J lost 10 bases, and 9 bases lay in between. Germline loops: CDR1 MGHDK, CDR2 SYGVNS. Written as DNA, the CDR3 is TGTGCCAGCAGGGGGTGGGACCAGTACTTC. This gives the protein CASRGWDQYF.

The chain has TRBV13 and TRBJ1-1; 8 bases align to TRBD1. V was clipped by 4 bases and J by 9 bases; unmatched bases: 10. CDR1 is PRHDT and CDR2 is FYEKMQ in the germline V gene (reference sequence). CDR3 length equals 14 residues. The DNA for the CDR3 is TGTGCCAGCAGCTCCCTTTGGGGACAGGAGAAAGCTTTCTTT. This codes for CASSSLWGQEKAFF.